This T cell receptor beta chain was identified during a study of control samples from healthy donors and cancer patients. V was shortened by 4 bases and J by 6 bases, with 10 bases between the two germline ends. This CDR3 has 14 residues. The germline CDR1 and CDR2 sequences are SNHLY and FYNNEI. Assay: immunoSEQ multiplex PCR; the TCRdb copy retains only in-frame clones and omits some. The data contain around 70,000 clones, around 90% of them singletons. This receptor was obtained from a woman aged 50 to 60 with colorectal cancer. This chain uses TRBV2 with TRBJ1-6; possible D gene TRBD1, 6 bases. The sample taken for sequencing was PBMCs. In nucleotides, the CDR3 is TGTGCCAGCAGTGGGGGGGCCAGTAATTCACCCCTCCACTTT. This gives the protein CASSGGASNSPLHF.